The 8 T cell receptor beta chains in this list originate from one sample, sequenced in a study of cytomegalovirus exposure and HLA in healthy donors. Vbeta (60) and Jbeta (13) primers were used in the PCR. Measured with immunoSEQ multiplex PCR; TCRdb has only the in-frame clones, and not every one. Among about 180,000 clones listed, roughly 80% were seen once. The specimen was PBMCs. The receptors come from a woman aged 50 to 60 in good health and CMV-seropositive.

The chain is built from TRBV6-1 and TRBJ2-7, with D perhaps matching TRBD2 (5 bases). CDR1 and CDR2 (germline): MNHNS, SASEGT. V was trimmed by 2 bases and J by 6 bases, leaving 8 bases between them. The CDR3 consists of 12 residues. The DNA for the CDR3 is TGTGCCAGCAGTGAATTTGGGAGCGAGCAGTACTTC. Amino acids: CASSEFGSEQYF.

The chain recombines TRBV19 with TRBJ1-2; D is undetermined. Germline V CDR1 and CDR2: LNHDA, SQIVND (reference sequence). Trimming left V 3 bases short and J 3 bases short, with 11 bases between. This CDR3 is 14 amino acids long. In DNA form, the CDR3 reads TGTGCCAGTAGTATTACGGGTTCTCACTATGGCTACACCTTC. Protein sequence: CASSITGSHYGYTF.

The V call is TRBV28, the J call TRBJ1-2, with 9 bases identical to TRBD1. Germline V gene data show CDR1 as MDHEN and CDR2 as SYDVKM. CDR3 length equals 13 residues. Losses at the gene ends were 8 bases for V and 6 bases for J; bases not matched to a gene: 7. The CDR3 DNA follows: TGTGCCAGCCGTCCGGGACAGGGACATGGCTACACCTTC. Its protein is CASRPGQGHGYTF.

The V and J genes are TRBV11-2 and TRBJ2-1, with TRBD2 as a possible D gene (6 bases). Trimming removed 3 bases at V and 3 bases at J, with 12 bases between. The CDR3 runs 15 residues. Germline V lookup: CDR1 SGHAT, CDR2 FQNNGV. This CDR3 reads CASSFSAGSYNEQFF. CDR3 DNA sequence: TGTGCCAGCAGCTTCAGCGCGGGGAGCTACAATGAGCAGTTCTTC.

This clone was picked up a small number of times. J is TRBJ1-2 and V is TRBV6-5; 8 nucleotides match TRBD1. CDR1 MNHEY and CDR2 SVGAGI come from the germline V gene. The CDR3 has 13 residues. After removal of 5 bases from V and 4 bases from J, the junction contained 3 bases not matched to a gene. CDR3 in DNA: TGTGCCAGCAGTCGGGACAGGCTCTATGGCTACACCTTC. It translates to CASSRDRLYGYTF.

The J gene is TRBJ1-5, the V gene TRBV7-9, with D tentatively TRBD1 (5 bases). CDR3 size: 14 residues. V was cut by 5 bases and J by 4 bases, with 12 bases left in between. Germline values: CDR1 SEHNR, CDR2 FQNEAQ (reference sequence). CDR3 coding DNA: TGTGCCAGCAGCCCGGCGGGGGGAAATCAGCCCCAGCATTTT. Residues: CASSPAGGNQPQHF. The full variable domain, in which reference TRBV7-9 and TRBJ1-5 provide the parts outside the CDR3, is DTGVSQNPRHKITKRGQNVTFRCDPISEHNRLYWYRQTLGQGPEFLTYFQNEAQLEKSRLLSDRFSAERPKGSFSTLEIQRTEQGDSAMYLCASSPAGGNQPQHFGDGTRLSIL.

This chain links TRBV5-1 with TRBJ1-2; 11 bases align to TRBD1. Germline CDR1 reads SGHRS; CDR2 reads YFSETQ. This CDR3 has 15 amino acids. V lost 2 bases, J lost 5 bases, and 5 bases stayed unmatched. In DNA form, the CDR3 reads TGCGCCAGCAGCTTTGCCGGGACAGGGGGGTATGGCTACACCTTC. The encoded protein is CASSFAGTGGYGYTF.

This clone was detected only a few times. V is TRBV9 and J is TRBJ2-5; weak D call: TRBD2 (6 bases). V was pared by 0 bases and J by 3 bases, with 6 bases between. Per the germline V gene, CDR1 is SGDLS and CDR2 is YYNGEE. The CDR3 is 13 residues long. The DNA for the CDR3 is TGTGCCAGCAGCGTAGGGAGGGAAGAGACCCAGTACTTC. Encoded protein: CASSVGREETQYF.